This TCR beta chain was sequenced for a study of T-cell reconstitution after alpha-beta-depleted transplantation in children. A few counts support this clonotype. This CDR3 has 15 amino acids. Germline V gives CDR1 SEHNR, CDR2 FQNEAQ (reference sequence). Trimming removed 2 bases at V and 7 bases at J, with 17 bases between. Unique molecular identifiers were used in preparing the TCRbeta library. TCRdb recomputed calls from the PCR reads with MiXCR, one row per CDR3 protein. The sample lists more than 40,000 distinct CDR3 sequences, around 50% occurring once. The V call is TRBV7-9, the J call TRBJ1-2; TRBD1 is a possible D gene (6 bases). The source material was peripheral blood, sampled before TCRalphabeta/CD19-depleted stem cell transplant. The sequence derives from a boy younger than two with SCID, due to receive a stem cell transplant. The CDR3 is CASSLPPQGASGYTF. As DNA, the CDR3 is TGTGCCAGCAGCTTACCTCCACAGGGAGCCAGTGGCTACACCTTC.